The present entry profiles one T cell receptor (beta chain) with its context. What this receptor recognizes is not known. The DNA is left out, because the CDR3 cannot be placed on it with certainty; the CDR3 is given as TCRdb lists it. CDR1 and CDR2, per the germline V gene (reference sequence), are MNHEY and SMNVEV. Its CDR3 holds 15 amino acids, cysteine through phenylalanine. The data were obtained in a study of blood T cell repertoires in COVID-19 (dated by TCRdb to 2018 to 2020). Broadly, across the study: Collaborator samples came from the United States, Italy and Spain and covered acute and convalescent phases of COVID-19. The prospective study material was composed of cDNA or gDNA derived from T cells, B-cell-depleted T cells, or PBMCs. Deeply sampled blood TCRbeta repertoires from subjects exposed to, actively infected with, or recovered from COVID-19 were included in the dataset. The repertoires were made available in a free public database intended to serve as a resource for research on the immune response to SARS-CoV-2. The samples were drawn from two sources: the first 160 participants of the ongoing ImmuneRACE study, and 1,000 to 1,500 subjects contributed by 6 global collaborators. Nearly every sample came with metadata listing a de-identified subject ID, COVID-19 status, age in years and sex. Where available, HLA class I and class II types were obtained from metadata supplied by the sample provider rather than from assay-based typing. What the research found in general, with its limitations: The quantity of clinical and demographic metadata differed by source and by participant and was supplied without curation.

TCRbeta CDR3 regions were amplified from genomic DNA by means of the immunoSEQ Assay, a bias-controlled multiplex PCR. The authors processed their data as follows. Nucleated cell counts per sample were estimated from amplification of reference gene primers within the assay. To quantify the absolute abundance of each unique TCRbeta CDR3 rearrangement, sequence reads were collapsed and filtered. For each sample, productive Simpson clonality was calculated by taking the square root of Simpson's diversity index across productive rearrangements. TCRdb provides this immuneACCESS table in a form limited to in-frame rearrangements. Some clones are lacking; in checked studies, under half of them reflect an unresolved V gene, and why the rest are absent is not known. V, J and clone size are those of that table, while D and trimming were read from the DNA. Counted in this sample were approximately 76,000 clones; around nine tenths of them appeared once. The ten biggest clones cover 1.5% to 2% of the sample.

Collaborating institutions collected whole blood in K2EDTA tubes following their own protocols. For TCRbeta analysis, collaborator samples were shipped as frozen whole blood, as isolated PBMCs, or as DNA extracted from either sample type. The clonotype comes from a woman aged 55-75 years with acute or convalescent COVID-19. The specimen sequenced was peripheral blood. The sequence links TRBV27 to TRBJ2-1; no check of the table's D call, TRBD1, against the DNA was made. The CDR3 protein: CARNYRCSSYNEQFF.